This T cell receptor (beta chain) was captured in a study of cytomegalovirus exposure and HLA in healthy donors. Note on this clone: Antigen specificity is unknown. A far more abundant clone sits one base away, making this likely a read error.

The study, taken as a whole, reports: Later examination showed HLA-associated TCR beta chains had greater clonal expansion than equally common others. In presence/absence analyses, roughly uniform sequencing depth across donors was assumed. Most of the TCR beta V segments (in an earlier analysis) were productive either about 87% or about 30% of the time. In a later analysis, most CMV-associated TCR beta chains appeared HLA-restricted.

Germline assignment: CDR1 LGHNA and CDR2 YNFKEQ. CDR3 length: 15 residues. V lost 6 bases and J lost 7, with 21 bases in between. Researchers ran the PCR with 60 Vbeta and 13 Jbeta primers. Using immunoSEQ multiplex PCR, the repertoire was profiled, and TCRdb retains in-frame clones only, with some absent. The table records about 120,000 clones, roughly 82% of them present only once. The TCR originated in a male donor in good health and CMV-seropositive. The chain has TRBV4-2 and TRBJ1-1; D remains unclear. Source material: PBMCs. The CDR3 sequence: CASRLDGRSVVEAFF. As DNA, the CDR3 is TGTGCCAGCAGACTCGATGGGAGGTCCGTCGTTGAAGCTTTCTTT.